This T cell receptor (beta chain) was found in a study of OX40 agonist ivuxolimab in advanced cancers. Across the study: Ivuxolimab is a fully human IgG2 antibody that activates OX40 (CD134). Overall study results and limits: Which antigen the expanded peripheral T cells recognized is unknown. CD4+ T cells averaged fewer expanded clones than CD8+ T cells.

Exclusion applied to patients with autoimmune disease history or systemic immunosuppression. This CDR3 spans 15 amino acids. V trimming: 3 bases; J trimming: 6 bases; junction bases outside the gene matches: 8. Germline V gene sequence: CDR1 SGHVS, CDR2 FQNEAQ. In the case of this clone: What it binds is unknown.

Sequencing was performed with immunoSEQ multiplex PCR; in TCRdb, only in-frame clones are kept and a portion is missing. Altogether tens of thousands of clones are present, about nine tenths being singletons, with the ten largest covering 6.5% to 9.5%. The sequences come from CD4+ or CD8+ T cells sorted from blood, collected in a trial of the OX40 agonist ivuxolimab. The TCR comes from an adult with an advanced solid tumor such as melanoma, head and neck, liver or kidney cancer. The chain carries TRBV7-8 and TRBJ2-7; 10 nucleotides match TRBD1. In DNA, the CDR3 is TGTGCCAGCAGCTTCCGACAGGGGGCTCCCCTCGAGCAGTACTTC. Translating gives CASSFRQGAPLEQYF.